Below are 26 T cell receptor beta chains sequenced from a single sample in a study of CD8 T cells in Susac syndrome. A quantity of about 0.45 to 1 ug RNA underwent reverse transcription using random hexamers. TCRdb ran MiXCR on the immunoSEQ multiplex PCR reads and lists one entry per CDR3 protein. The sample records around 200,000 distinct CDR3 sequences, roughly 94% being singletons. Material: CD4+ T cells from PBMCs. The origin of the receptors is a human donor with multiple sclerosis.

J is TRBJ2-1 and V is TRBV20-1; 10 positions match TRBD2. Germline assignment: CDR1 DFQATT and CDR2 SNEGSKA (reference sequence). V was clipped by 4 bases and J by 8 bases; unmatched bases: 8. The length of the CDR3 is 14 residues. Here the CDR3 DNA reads TGCAGTGCTATAGTAAGCGGGGGGGCCTATGAGCAGTTCTTC. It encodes CSAIVSGGAYEQFF.

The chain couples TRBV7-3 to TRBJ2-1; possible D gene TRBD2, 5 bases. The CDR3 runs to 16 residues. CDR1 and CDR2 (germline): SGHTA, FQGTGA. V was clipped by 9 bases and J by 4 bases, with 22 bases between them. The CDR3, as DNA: TGTGCCAGTGCACCACGACACACTCGGGGTTACAATGAGCAGTTCTTC. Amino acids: CASAPRHTRGYNEQFF.

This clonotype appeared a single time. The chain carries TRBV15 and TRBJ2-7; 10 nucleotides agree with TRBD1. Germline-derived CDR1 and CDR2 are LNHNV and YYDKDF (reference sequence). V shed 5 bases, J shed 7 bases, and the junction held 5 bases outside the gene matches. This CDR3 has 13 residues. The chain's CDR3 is CATSWTGGGEQYV. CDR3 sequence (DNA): TGTGCCACCAGCTGGACAGGGGGTGGGGAGCAGTACGTC.

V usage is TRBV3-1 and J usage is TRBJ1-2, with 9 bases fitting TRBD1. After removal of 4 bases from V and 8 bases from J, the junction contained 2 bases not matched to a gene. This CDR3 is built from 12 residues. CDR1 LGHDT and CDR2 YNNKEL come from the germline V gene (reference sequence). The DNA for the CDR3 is TGTGCCAGCAGCCGAGGACAGGGGGGCTACACCTTC. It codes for CASSRGQGGYTF.

DNA of the CDR3: TGTGCCAGCAGTGTTCAGGGGACGGGACTAGAAGAGACCCAGTACTTC. It yields the protein CASSVQGTGLEETQYF. This chain uses TRBV25-1 with TRBJ2-5; 8 bases match TRBD2. V lost 4 bases and J lost 3; bases outside the gene matches: 10. Germline loops: CDR1 MGHDK, CDR2 SYGVNS. This CDR3 has 16 amino acids.

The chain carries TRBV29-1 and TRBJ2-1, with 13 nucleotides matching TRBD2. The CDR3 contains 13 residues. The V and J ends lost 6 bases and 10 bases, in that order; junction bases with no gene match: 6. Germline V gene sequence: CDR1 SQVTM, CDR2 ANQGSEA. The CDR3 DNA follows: TGCAGCGTAACTAGCGGGGGGGCCGGAGAGCAGTTCTTC. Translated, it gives CSVTSGGAGEQFF.

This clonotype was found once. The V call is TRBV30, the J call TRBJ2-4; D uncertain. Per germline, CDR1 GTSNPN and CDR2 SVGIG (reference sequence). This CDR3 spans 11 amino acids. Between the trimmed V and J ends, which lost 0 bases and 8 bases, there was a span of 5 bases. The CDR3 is CAWSVTDIQYF. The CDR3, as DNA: TGTGCCTGGAGTGTAACGGACATTCAGTACTTC.

Here the CDR3 reads CASSPQSRGYEQYF. The CDR3 nucleotides read TGTGCCAGCTCACCACAAAGCAGGGGGTACGAGCAGTACTTC. V is TRBV18 and J is TRBJ2-7, with 7 bases fitting TRBD1. The CDR3 contains 14 residues. V dropped 1 base and J dropped 4; count of bases not matched to a gene: 4. Germline loops: CDR1 KGHSH, CDR2 LQKENI.

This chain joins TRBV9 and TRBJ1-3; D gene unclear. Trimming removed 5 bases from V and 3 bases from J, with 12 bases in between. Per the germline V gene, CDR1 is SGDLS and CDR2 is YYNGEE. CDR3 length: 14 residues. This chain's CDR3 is CASSGSAYGNTIYF. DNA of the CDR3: TGTGCCAGCAGTGGGAGCGCGTATGGAAACACCATATATTTT.

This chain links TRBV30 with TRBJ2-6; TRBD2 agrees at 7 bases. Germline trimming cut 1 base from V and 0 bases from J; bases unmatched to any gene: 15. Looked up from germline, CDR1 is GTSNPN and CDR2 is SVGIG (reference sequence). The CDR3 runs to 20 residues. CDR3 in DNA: TGTGCCTGGAGTGGATTGGCGGGGGTGACCTTATTCTCTGGGGCCAACGTCCTGACTTTC. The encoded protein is CAWSGLAGVTLFSGANVLTF.

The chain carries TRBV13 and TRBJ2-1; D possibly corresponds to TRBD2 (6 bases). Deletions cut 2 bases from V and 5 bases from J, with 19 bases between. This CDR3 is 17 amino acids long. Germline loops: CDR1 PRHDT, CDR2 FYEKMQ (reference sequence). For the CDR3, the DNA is TGTGCCAGCAGCTTATCATTGGTTCGGGGGAAGGACAATGAGCAGTTCTTC. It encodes CASSLSLVRGKDNEQFF.

The CDR3 region is CASSLSTQTNTGELFF. Here the CDR3 DNA reads TGTGCCAGCAGCTTATCGACACAAACGAACACCGGGGAGCTGTTTTTT. The chain uses TRBV7-8 and TRBJ2-2; D not certain. This CDR3 region has 16 residues. Between the trimmed V and J ends, which lost 2 bases and 0 bases, there was a span of 10 bases. Germline CDR1 reads SGHVS; CDR2 reads FQNEAQ. The full variable domain, rest sourced from reference TRBV7-8 and TRBJ2-2, is GAGVSQSPRYKVAKRGQDVALRCDPISGHVSLFWYQQALGQGPEFLTYFQNEAQLDKSGLPSDRFFAERPEGSVSTLKIQRTQQEDSAVYLCASSLSTQTNTGELFFGEGSRLTVL.

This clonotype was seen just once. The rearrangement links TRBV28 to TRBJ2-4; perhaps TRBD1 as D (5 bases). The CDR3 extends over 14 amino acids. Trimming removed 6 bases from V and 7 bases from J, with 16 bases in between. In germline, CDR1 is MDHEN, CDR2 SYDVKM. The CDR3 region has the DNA TGTGCCAGCAGCTTTCCAGGGTTGGGGAACATTCAGTACTTC. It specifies CASSFPGLGNIQYF.

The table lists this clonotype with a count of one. CDR3: CASSQPPHMNSPLHF. The CDR3 coding sequence is TGCGCCAGCAGTCAGCCCCCCCACATGAATTCACCCCTCCACTTT. The rearrangement uses TRBV23-1 and TRBJ1-6; D is unclear. TRBV23-1 is an ORF; its function is uncertain. This CDR3 has 15 residues. V was clipped by 3 bases and J by 7 bases, with 13 bases between them.

The CDR3 is CASSLKGEVGGYTF. CDR3 coding DNA: TGTGCCAGCAGTTTAAAAGGGGAAGTAGGAGGCTACACCTTC. The chain has TRBV27 and TRBJ1-2; perhaps TRBD1 as D (5 bases). The CDR3 runs to 14 residues. Germline CDR1 and CDR2: MNHEY and SMNVEV (reference sequence). V was cut by 2 bases and J by 8 bases, with 15 bases left in between.

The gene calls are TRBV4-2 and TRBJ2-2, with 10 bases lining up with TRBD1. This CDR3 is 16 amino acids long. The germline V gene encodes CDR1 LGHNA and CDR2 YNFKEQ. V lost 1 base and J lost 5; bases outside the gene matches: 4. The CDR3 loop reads CASSQVLGQGTGELFF. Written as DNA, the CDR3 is TGTGCCAGCAGCCAAGTTTTGGGACAGGGGACCGGGGAGCTGTTTTTT.

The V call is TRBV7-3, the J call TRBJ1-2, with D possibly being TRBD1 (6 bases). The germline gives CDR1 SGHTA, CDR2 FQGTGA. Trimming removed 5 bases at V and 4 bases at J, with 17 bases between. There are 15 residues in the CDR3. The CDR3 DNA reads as TGTGCCAGCAGCCCTCGCATGGACAGCCCCTATGGCTACACCTTC. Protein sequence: CASSPRMDSPYGYTF.

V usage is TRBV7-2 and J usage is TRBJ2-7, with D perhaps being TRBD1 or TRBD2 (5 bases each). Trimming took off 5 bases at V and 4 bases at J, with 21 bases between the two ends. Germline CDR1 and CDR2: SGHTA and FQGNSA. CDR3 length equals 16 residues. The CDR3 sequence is CASSTRGDLKEYEQYF. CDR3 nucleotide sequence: TGTGCCAGCAGCACCCGAGGGGATTTGAAAGAATACGAGCAGTACTTC.

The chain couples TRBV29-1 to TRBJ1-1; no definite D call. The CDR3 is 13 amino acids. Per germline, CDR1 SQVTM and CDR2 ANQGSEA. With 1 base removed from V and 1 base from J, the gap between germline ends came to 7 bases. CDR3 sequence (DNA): TGCAGCGTTGAAGTCGACCCGAACACTGAAGCTTTCTTT. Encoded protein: CSVEVDPNTEAFF. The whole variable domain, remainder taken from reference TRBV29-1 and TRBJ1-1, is SAVISQKPSRDICQRGTSLTIQCQVDSQVTMMFWYRQQPGQSLTLIATANQGSEATYESGFVIDKFPISRPNLTFSTLTVSNMSPEDSSIYLCSVEVDPNTEAFFGQGTRLTVV.

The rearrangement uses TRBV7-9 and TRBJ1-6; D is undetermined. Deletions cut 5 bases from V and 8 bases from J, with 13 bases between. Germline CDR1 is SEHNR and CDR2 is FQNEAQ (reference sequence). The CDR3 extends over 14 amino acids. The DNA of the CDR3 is TGTGCCAGCAGCGTAGTGGGTGGTGATTCACCCCTCCACTTT. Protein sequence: CASSVVGGDSPLHF.

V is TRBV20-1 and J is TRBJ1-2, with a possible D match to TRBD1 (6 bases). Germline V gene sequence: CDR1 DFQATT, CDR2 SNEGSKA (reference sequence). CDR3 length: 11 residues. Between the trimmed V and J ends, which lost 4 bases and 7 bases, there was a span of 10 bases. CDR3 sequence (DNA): TGCAGTGCTATGGACAGAACTGGCTACACCTTC. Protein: CSAMDRTGYTF.

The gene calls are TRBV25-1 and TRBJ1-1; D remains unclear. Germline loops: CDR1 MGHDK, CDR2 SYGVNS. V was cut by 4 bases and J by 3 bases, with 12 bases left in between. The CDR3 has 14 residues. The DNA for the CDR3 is TGTGCCAGCAGTGGACGCCTGGGATACACTGAAGCTTTCTTT. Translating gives CASSGRLGYTEAFF.

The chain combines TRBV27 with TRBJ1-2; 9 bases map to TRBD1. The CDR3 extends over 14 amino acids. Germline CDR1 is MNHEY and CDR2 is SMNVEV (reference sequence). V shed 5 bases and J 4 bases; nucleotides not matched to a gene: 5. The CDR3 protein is CASSPRTGAYGYTF. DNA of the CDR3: TGTGCCAGCAGTCCACGGACAGGGGCCTATGGCTACACCTTC.

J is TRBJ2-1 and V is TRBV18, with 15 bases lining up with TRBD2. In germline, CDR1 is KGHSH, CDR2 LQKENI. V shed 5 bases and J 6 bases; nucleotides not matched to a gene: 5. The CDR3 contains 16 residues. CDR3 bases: TGTGCCAGCTCATCCGGACTAGCGGGGGGGCTCAATGAGCAGTTCTTC. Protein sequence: CASSSGLAGGLNEQFF.

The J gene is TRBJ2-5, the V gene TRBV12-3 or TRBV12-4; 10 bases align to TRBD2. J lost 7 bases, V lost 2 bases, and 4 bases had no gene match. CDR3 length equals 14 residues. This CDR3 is CASSLTASGGTQYF. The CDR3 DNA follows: TGTGCCAGCAGTTTAACGGCTAGCGGGGGGACCCAGTACTTC.

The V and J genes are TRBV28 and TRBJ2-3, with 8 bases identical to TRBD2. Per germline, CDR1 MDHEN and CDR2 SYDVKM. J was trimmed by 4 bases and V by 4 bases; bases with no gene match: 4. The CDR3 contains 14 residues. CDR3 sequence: CASSSGGAADTQYF. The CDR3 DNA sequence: TGTGCCAGCAGTTCCGGGGGGGCCGCAGATACGCAGTATTTT.